The sequence of this TCR beta chain was determined in a study of shared clonotypes between healthy human individuals. About the study: Aged 18 to 49, the donors were a couple of women and a few men. Each donor's CD8 memory used one plate, CD8 naive two, each CD4 subset three.

Cells designated naive CD8 were CD45RO-negative and were positively selected for CCR7, with terminally differentiated effector memory CD45RA+ cells excluded. In regard to this clone: Its specificity is unknown.

Some clones are missing from TCRdb's copy, which holds only in-frame ones; the method was immunoSEQ multiplex PCR. The sample lists approximately 2,200,000 clones; around 93% were seen once. The study's findings and limits: The naive CD4 repertoires of a handful of donors were compared, and around 5.1% of clonotypes were shared.

The ends lost 4 bases at V and 7 bases at J; junction bases unmatched: 9. CDR1 and CDR2 (germline): LNHDA, SQIVND (reference sequence). The CDR3 sequence is 17 residues long. The sample taken for sequencing was naive CD8+ T cells from PBMCs. The chain has TRBV19 and TRBJ2-2; 13 nucleotides align to TRBD2. This receptor was taken from a man aged 18 to 29 in good health. Some clones in this sample may be carry-over from other donors' samples. CDR3 nucleotides: TGTGCCAGTAGTACGAGGACTAGCGGGAGCCAAATCGGGGAGCTGTTTTTT. It is translated as CASSTRTSGSQIGELFF. Full variable domain (outside the CDR3, taken from reference TRBV19 and TRBJ2-2): DGGITQSPKYLFRKEGQNVTLSCEQNLNHDAMYWYRQDPGQGLRLIYYSQIVNDFQKGDIAEGYSVSREKKESFPLTVTSAQKNPTAFYLCASSTRTSGSQIGELFFGEGSRLTVL.